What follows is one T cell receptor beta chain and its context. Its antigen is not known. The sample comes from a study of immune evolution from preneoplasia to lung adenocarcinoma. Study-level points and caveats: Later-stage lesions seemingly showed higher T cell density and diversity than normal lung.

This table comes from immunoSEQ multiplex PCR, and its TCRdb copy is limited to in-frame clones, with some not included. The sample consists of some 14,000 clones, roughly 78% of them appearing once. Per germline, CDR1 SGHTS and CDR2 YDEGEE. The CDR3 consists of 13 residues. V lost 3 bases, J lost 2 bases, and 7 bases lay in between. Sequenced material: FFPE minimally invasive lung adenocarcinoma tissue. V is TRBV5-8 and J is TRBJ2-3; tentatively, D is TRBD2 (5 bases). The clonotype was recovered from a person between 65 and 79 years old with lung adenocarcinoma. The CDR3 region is CASSYRDTDTQYF. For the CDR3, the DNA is TGTGCCAGCAGCTACCGGGACACAGATACGCAGTATTTT.